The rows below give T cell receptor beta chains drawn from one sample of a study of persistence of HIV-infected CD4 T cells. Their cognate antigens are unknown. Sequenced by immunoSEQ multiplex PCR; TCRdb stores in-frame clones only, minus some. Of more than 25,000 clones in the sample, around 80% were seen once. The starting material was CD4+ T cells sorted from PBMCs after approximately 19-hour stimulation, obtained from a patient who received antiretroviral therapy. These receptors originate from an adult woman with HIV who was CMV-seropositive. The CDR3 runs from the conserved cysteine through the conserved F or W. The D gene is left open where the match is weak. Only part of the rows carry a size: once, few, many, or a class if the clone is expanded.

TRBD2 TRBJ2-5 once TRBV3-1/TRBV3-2 TGTGCCAGCAGCCAAGCTGCGGGGGACCTCCAAGAGACCCAGTACTTC CASSQAAGDLQETQYF
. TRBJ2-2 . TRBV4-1 TGCGCCAGCAGCCACGCCGCAACCATGAACACCGGGGAGCTGTTTTTT CASSHAATMNTGELFF
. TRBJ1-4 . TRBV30 TGTGCCTGGAGTGTAGGGGGGGGTGGTGAAAAACTGTTTTTT CAWSVGGGGEKLFF
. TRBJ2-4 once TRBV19 TGTGCCAGTAGTATGATTTCTAGGGGGTTAGCCAAAAACATTCAGTACTTC CASSMISRGLAKNIQYF
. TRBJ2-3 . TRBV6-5 TGTGCCAGCCACCTAGGGGCGAATACGCAGTATTTT CASHLGANTQYF
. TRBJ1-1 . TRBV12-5 TGTGCTAGTGGCTCGGACAGGAACACTGAAGCTTTCTTT CASGSDRNTEAFF
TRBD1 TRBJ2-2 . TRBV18 TGTGCCAGCTCACCACGCCAGGGGGACACCGGGGAGCTGTTTTTT CASSPRQGDTGELFF
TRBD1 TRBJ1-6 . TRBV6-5 TGTGCCAGCATGGGACAGAATCCAACCCTCCACTTT CASMGQNPTLHF
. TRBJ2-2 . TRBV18 TGTGCCAGCTCCCCCAGGCAGAACACCGGGGAGCTGTTTTTT CASSPRQNTGELFF
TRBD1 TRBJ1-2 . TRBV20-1 TGCAGTGCTACGAGGACAGGGGGAAATGATTTC CSATRTGGNDF
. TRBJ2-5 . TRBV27 TGTGCCAGCAGAGGGAGGAGCGTCCAAGAGACCCAGTACTTC CASRGRSVQETQYF
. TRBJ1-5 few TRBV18 TGTGCCAGCTCACCGGAGACAGGAGGTGGCAATCAGCCCCAGCATTTT CASSPETGGGNQPQHF
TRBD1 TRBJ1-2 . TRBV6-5 TGTGCCAGCAGTTACTCGAGGGGACAGGGCTATGGCTACACCTTC CASSYSRGQGYGYTF
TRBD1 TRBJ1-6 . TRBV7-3 TGTGCCAGCAGCCTGGTAGGACAGGGGCATTCACCCCTCCACTTT CASSLVGQGHSPLHF
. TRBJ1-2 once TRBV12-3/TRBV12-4 TGTGCCAGCAGTTTAGGCAGCCTCTATGGCTACACCTTC CASSLGSLYGYTF
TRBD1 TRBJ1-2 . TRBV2 TGTGCCAGCAGTGAACCAAGGGGGCCTTTTGGTGGCTACACCTTC CASSEPRGPFGGYTF
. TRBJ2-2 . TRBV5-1 TGCGCCAGCAGACAGAACATAGGAACGGACACCGGGGAGCTGTTTTTT CASRQNIGTDTGELFF
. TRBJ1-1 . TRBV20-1 TGCAGTGCTAGAGATTCGTGGGAAGCTTTCTTT CSARDSWEAFF
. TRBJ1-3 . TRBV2 TGTGCCAGCAGTGCGACAGCCTCTGGAAACACCATATATTTT CASSATASGNTIYF
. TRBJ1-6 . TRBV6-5 TGTGCCAGCAGTCAGGGCTTGTCACCCCTCCACTTT CASSQGLSPLHF
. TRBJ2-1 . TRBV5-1 TGCGCCAGCAGCCCCCAATTCGGGGGTACCTACAATGAGCAGTTCTTC CASSPQFGGTYNEQFF
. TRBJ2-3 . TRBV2 TGTGCCAGCAGTGAGAACGGAGTCACAGATACGCAGTATTTT CASSENGVTDTQYF
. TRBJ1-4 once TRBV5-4 TGTGCCAGCAGCTTGGGGAGCTTTAATGAAAAACTGTTTTTT CASSLGSFNEKLFF
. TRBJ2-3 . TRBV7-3 TGTGCCAGCAGCTTGGGTGAGACAGCCACAGATACGCAGTATTTT CASSLGETATDTQYF
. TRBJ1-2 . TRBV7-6 TGTGCCAGCAGCCTGGTTTGGAATACTACGGAAGTGGGCTATGGCTACACCTTC CASSLVWNTTEVGYGYTF
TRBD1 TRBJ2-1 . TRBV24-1 TGTGCCACCAGTGATTTTTCGGCAGGGGGCTTCGATGAGCAGTTCTTC CATSDFSAGGFDEQFF
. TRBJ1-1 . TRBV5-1 TGCGCCAGCAGCTTTCAGGGAAGCAACACTGAAGCTTTCTTT CASSFQGSNTEAFF
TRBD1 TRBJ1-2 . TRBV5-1 TGCGCCAGCAGAGTCGGGACAGGGGATGGCTACACCTTC CASRVGTGDGYTF
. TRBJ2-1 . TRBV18 TGTGCCAGCTCACCCTGGAATGGAGGGCTAAACAATGAGCAGTTCTTC CASSPWNGGLNNEQFF
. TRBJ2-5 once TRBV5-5 TGTGCCAGCAGCCCTCGAGGGGGGATCGTGGAGACCCAGTACTTC CASSPRGGIVETQYF
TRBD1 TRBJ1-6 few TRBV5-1 TGCGCCAGCAGCTTGGCAGGGGGCGCGTATTCTTCACCCCTCCACTTT CASSLAGGAYSSPLHF
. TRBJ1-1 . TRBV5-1 TGCGCCAGCAGCTTGGCGGGCCAACTGACTGAAGCTTTCTTT CASSLAGQLTEAFF
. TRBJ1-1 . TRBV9 TGTGCCAGCAGCGTATTGACCAGGAACACTGAAGCTTTCTTT CASSVLTRNTEAFF
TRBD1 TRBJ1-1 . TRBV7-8 TGTGCCAGCAGCCTGGGACAGGGGAACACTGAAGCTTTCTTT CASSLGQGNTEAFF
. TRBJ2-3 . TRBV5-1 TGCGCCAGCAGCCCAGCCACCGTGGATACGCAGTATTTT CASSPATVDTQYF
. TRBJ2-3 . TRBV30 TGTGCCCGGCAGGGTGACACAGATACGCAGTATTTT CARQGDTDTQYF
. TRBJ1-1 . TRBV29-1 TGCAGCGTTGATGAGCAGGGAGGGCCCCCAACTGAAGCTTTCTTT CSVDEQGGPPTEAFF
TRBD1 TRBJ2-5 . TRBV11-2 TGTGCCAGCAGCTTATACCTACAGGGGGCGATGGAGACCCAGTACTTC CASSLYLQGAMETQYF
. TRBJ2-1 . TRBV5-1 TGCGCCAGCACCCTAGAGGGCAGGAATGAGCAGTTCTTC CASTLEGRNEQFF
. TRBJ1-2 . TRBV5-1 TGCGCCAGCAGCTCGCGCTATTCCGGGACACCATCCTATGGCTACACCTTC CASSSRYSGTPSYGYTF
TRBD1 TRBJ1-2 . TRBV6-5 TGTGCCAGCGAAACAGGGGGTTATTGGGACTATGGCTACACCTTC CASETGGYWDYGYTF
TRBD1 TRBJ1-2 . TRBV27 TGTGCCAGCAGTCAGTACAGGGGGCAGTTTTTGGACTATGGCTACACCTTC CASSQYRGQFLDYGYTF
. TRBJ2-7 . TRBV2 TGTGCCAGCAGTGAGGTCGTCCACGAGCAGTACTTC CASSEVVHEQYF
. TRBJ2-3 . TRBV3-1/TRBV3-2 TGTGCCAGCAGCCGTACCGGGACGACAGATACGCAGTATTTT CASSRTGTTDTQYF
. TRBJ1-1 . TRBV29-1 TGCAGCGTTAAGGGCCGTGGGGGGACTGAAGCTTTCTTT CSVKGRGGTEAFF